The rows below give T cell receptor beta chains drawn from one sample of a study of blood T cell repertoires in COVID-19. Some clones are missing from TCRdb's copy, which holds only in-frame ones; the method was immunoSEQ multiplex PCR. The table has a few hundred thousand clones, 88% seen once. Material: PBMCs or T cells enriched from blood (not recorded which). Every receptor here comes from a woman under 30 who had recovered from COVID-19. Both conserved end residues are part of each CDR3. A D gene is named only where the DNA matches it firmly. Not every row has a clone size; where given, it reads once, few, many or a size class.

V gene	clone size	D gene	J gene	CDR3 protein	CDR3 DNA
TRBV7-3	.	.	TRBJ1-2	CASSLTSDNNYGYTF	TGTGCCAGCAGCTTAACTTCAGATAATAACTATGGCTACACCTTC
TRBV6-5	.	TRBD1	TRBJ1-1	CASNEDRADTEAFF	TGTGCCAGCAACGAGGACAGGGCCGACACTGAAGCTTTCTTT
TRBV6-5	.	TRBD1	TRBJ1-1	CASSYSRQGDTEAFF	TGTGCCAGCAGTTACTCGAGGCAGGGGGACACTGAAGCTTTCTTT
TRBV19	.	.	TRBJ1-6	CASSISPVNSNSPLHF	TGTGCCAGTAGTATATCTCCCGTCAACAGTAATTCACCCCTCCACTTT
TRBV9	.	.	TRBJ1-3	CASSEPLGGSSGNTIYF	TGTGCCAGCAGCGAACCCCTTGGGGGGAGCTCTGGAAACACCATATATTTT
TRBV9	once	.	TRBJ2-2	CASSVAPSVRGGTGELFF	TGTGCCAGCAGCGTAGCTCCCTCGGTCAGGGGTGGGACCGGGGAGCTGTTTTTT
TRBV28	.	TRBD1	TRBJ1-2	CAMGTGGVVSGYTF	TGTGCTATGGGGACAGGGGGCGTAGTCAGTGGCTACACCTTC
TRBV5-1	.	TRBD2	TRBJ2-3	CASSLAVAGLTDTQYF	TGCGCCAGCAGCTTGGCCGTAGCGGGCCTCACAGATACGCAGTATTTT
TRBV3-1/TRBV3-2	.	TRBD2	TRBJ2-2	CASSHSGGNTGELFF	TGTGCCAGCAGCCATAGCGGGGGGAACACCGGGGAGCTGTTTTTT
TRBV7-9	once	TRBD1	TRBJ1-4	CASSFTPGQPATNEKLFF	TGTGCCAGCAGCTTCACCCCGGGACAGCCCGCAACTAATGAAAAACTGTTTTTT
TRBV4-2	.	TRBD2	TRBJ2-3	CASSQGAGEDTQYF	TGTGCCAGCAGCCAAGGAGCGGGGGAAGATACGCAGTATTTT
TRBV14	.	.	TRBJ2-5	CASSQDRKGKETQYF	TGTGCCAGCAGCCAAGATAGAAAGGGGAAAGAGACCCAGTACTTC
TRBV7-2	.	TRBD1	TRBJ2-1	CASSLRDREPEQFF	TGTGCCAGCAGCCTACGGGACAGGGAGCCTGAGCAGTTCTTC
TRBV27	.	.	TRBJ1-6	CASSLGALGSPLHF	TGTGCCAGCAGTTTGGGGGCCCTCGGATCACCCCTCCACTTT
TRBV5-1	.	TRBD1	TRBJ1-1	CASSAGTGRAEAFF	TGCGCCAGCAGCGCCGGGACAGGGAGGGCTGAAGCTTTCTTT
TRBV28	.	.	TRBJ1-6	CASLPVRGFSPLHF	TGTGCCAGCCTCCCGGTCCGGGGATTTTCACCCCTCCACTTT
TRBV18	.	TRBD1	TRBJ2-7	CASSPPGVSRDSSYEQYF	TGTGCCAGCTCACCACCGGGTGTGTCCCGGGACAGTTCCTACGAGCAGTACTTC
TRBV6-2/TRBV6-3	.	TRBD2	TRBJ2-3	CASSSPAGGSGRTDTQYF	TGTGCCAGCAGTTCTCCAGCGGGGGGGAGTGGTCGCACAGATACGCAGTATTTT
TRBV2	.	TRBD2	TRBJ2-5	CASKRLAGDQETQYF	TGTGCCAGCAAGAGACTAGCGGGGGACCAAGAGACCCAGTACTTC
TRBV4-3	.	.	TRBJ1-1	CASSQEEGAPAKTFF	TGCGCCAGCAGCCAAGAGGAAGGGGCCCCCGCCAAGACTTTCTTT
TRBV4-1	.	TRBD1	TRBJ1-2	CASSQPGTGNYGYTF	TGCGCCAGCAGCCAACCCGGGACAGGAAACTATGGCTACACCTTC
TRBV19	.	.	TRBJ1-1	CASGGTEAFF	TGTGCCAGCGGCGGCACTGAAGCTTTCTTT
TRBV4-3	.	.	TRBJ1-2	CASSQGVRAGGHGYTF	TGCGCCAGCAGCCAAGGGGTGAGAGCGGGTGGGCATGGCTACACCTTC
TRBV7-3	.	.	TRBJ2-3	CASSLIDWLRDRTTDTQYF	TGTGCCAGCAGCTTAATAGATTGGTTGCGGGACCGAACTACAGATACGCAGTATTTT
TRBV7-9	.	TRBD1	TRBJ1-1	CASSSSGQGAKWGEAFF	TGTGCCAGCAGCTCATCGGGACAGGGGGCGAAATGGGGTGAAGCTTTCTTT
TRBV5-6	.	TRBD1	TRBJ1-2	CASRQDRAGGYTF	TGTGCCAGCAGACAGGACAGGGCGGGTGGCTACACCTTC
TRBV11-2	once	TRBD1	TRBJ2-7	CASSLGRGGQGAYEQYF	TGTGCCAGCAGCTTAGGGCGTGGAGGACAGGGGGCTTACGAGCAGTACTTC
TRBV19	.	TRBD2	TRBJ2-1	CASNLAGGQTFSYNEQFF	TGTGCCAGCAATCTAGCGGGGGGTCAAACTTTCTCCTACAATGAGCAGTTCTTC
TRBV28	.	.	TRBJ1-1	CASSFTLEGNTEAFF	TGTGCCAGCAGTTTTACCCTTGAGGGAAACACTGAAGCTTTCTTT
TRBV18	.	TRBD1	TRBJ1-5	CASSPLTGDQPQHF	TGTGCCAGCTCACCTCTCACAGGGGATCAGCCCCAGCATTTT
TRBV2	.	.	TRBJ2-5	CASSEAEVGAETQYF	TGTGCCAGCAGTGAAGCGGAGGTGGGAGCGGAGACCCAGTACTTC
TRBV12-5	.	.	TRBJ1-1	CASGQNTEAFF	TGTGCTAGTGGTCAGAACACTGAAGCTTTCTTT
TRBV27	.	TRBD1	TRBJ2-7	CASSSPGQGAYEQYF	TGTGCCAGCAGTTCTCCGGGACAGGGGGCTTACGAGCAGTACTTC
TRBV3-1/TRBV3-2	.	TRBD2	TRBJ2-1	CASTFNGGASEQFF	TGTGCCAGCACCTTTAACGGGGGGGCCTCTGAGCAGTTCTTC
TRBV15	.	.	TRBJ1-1	CATSVAGMNTEAFF	TGTGCCACCAGCGTAGCAGGGATGAACACTGAAGCTTTCTTT
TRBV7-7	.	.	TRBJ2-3	CASSNGEPADTQYF	TGTGCTAGCAGCAACGGGGAACCGGCAGATACGCAGTATTTT
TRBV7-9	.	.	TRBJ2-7	CASSSPDRSYEQYF	TGTGCCAGCAGCTCCCCGGACAGATCCTACGAGCAGTACTTC
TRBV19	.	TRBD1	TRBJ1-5	CASSEQGARQPQHF	TGTGCCAGTAGTGAGCAGGGGGCGCGGCAGCCCCAGCATTTT
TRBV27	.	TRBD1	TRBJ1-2	CASSFQGGFPEGYTF	TGTGCCAGCAGTTTCCAGGGGGGTTTTCCAGAGGGCTACACCTTC
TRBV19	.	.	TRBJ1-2	CASSGDNGYTF	TGTGCCAGTAGCGGGGACAATGGCTACACCTTC
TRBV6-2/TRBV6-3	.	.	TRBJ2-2	CASSGEAGNTGELFF	TGTGCCAGCAGTGGAGAGGCTGGAAACACCGGGGAGCTGTTTTTT
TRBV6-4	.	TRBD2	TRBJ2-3	CASSDTSGGGSDTQYF	TGTGCCAGCAGCGATACTAGCGGGGGCGGTTCAGATACGCAGTATTTT
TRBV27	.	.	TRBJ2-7	CASSSYKLAYEQYF	TGTGCCAGCAGTTCTTATAAATTAGCCTACGAGCAGTACTTC
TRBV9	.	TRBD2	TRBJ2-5	CASSVDASGALGETQYF	TGTGCCAGCAGCGTAGATGCCAGCGGGGCCCTTGGTGAGACCCAGTACTTC
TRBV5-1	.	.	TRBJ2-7	CASSLDRDLYEQYF	TGCGCCAGCAGCTTGGACAGGGATCTCTACGAGCAGTACTTC
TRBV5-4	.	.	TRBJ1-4	CASSSNRAREKLFF	TGTGCCAGCAGCTCCAACAGGGCCCGGGAAAAACTGTTTTTT
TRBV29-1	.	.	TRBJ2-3	CSTRLSGPSDTQYF	TGCAGCACACGGCTCTCAGGGCCCTCAGATACGCAGTATTTT
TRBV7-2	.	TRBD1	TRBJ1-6	CASSSGQGPYSPLHF	TGTGCCAGCAGCAGCGGACAGGGGCCCTATTCACCCCTCCACTTT
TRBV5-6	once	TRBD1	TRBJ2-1	CASSVENRGHEQFF	TGTGCCAGCAGCGTGGAGAACAGGGGCCATGAGCAGTTCTTC
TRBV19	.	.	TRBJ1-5	CASSEIGQGFNQPQHF	TGTGCCAGTAGTGAGATTGGGCAGGGGTTCAATCAGCCCCAGCATTTT
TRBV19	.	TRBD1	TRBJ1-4	CASSDRAGEKLFF	TGTGCCAGTAGCGACAGGGCGGGTGAAAAACTGTTTTTT
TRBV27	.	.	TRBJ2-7	CASSLSAGREQYF	TGTGCCAGCAGTTTAAGTGCAGGGAGGGAGCAGTACTTC